This T cell receptor (beta chain) emerged from a study of chemoradiotherapy in HPV16-positive cancers. V was cut by 3 bases and J by 7 bases, with 13 bases left in between. From germline, CDR1 is MDHEN and CDR2 SYDVKM. CDR3 length: 14 amino acids. About this clone itself: Antigen specificity is unknown.

Profiling relied on immunoSEQ multiplex PCR, and the TCRdb table lists in-frame clones only, not all of them. The sample lists some 11,000 clones, over 65% occurring once. Study-level points and caveats: During treatment, candidate HPV-specific clones and E7-related motifs expanded in tumor.

The chain joins TRBV28 to TRBJ1-5, with D possibly being TRBD1 (6 bases). The clonotype originates from a human donor with HPV-associated anogenital cancer. This specimen was acquired from a patient who underwent chemoradiotherapy. The CDR3 nucleotides are TGTGCCAGCAGTTTTGGACAGTTAGAGCAGCCCCAGCATTTT. Translation: CASSFGQLEQPQHF.